A selection of T cell receptor beta chains follows, all from one sample in a study of cytomegalovirus exposure and HLA in healthy donors. Some clones are missing from TCRdb's copy, which holds only in-frame ones; the method was immunoSEQ multiplex PCR. The sample yields some 130,000 clones, 89% seen once. Sequencing used PBMCs. These receptors were obtained from a woman aged 18-29 years in good health and CMV-seronegative. Each CDR3 is given with its conserved first and last residue. Fields, in order: J gene, D gene, clone size, V gene, CDR3 DNA, CDR3 protein. A D gene is named only where the DNA matches it firmly. Clone size is given for some rows only: seen once, a few or many times, or a class if the clone is expanded.

TRBJ2-1	TRBD2	.	TRBV28	TGTGCCAGCAGTCGCACTAGCGGGGGGTACAATGAGCAGTTCTTC	CASSRTSGGYNEQFF
TRBJ1-5	TRBD1	.	TRBV5-1	TGCGCCAGCAGCATAGACAGGGCGGATCAGCCCCAGCATTTT	CASSIDRADQPQHF
TRBJ1-1	.	.	TRBV27	TGTGCCAGTAAGCTAAACGACCCAGGGGCGCGCACTGAAGCTTTCTTT	CASKLNDPGARTEAFF
TRBJ2-3	.	.	TRBV19	TGTGCCAGTATGGACGGACTCACAGATACGCAGTATTTT	CASMDGLTDTQYF
TRBJ1-6	TRBD1	.	TRBV11-3	TGTGCCAGCAGCTTAGATCAAGGGGACAGACCACCCCTCCACTTT	CASSLDQGDRPPLHF
TRBJ1-6	.	.	TRBV10-3	TGTGCCATCAGTGACGGCTCCTATAATTCACCCCTCCACTTT	CAISDGSYNSPLHF
TRBJ2-6	TRBD1	.	TRBV5-1	TGCGCCAGCCGTACAGGGGCCGTACACTCTGGGGCCAACGTCCTGACTTTC	CASRTGAVHSGANVLTF
TRBJ1-5	.	once	TRBV28	TGTGCCAGCAGTTTCCTGTATAGCAATCAGCCCCAGCATTTT	CASSFLYSNQPQHF
TRBJ2-6	.	once	TRBV7-3	TGTGCCAGCAGCCCAATAACAGCCTCTGGGGCCAACGTCCTGACTTTC	CASSPITASGANVLTF
TRBJ2-7	TRBD1	.	TRBV4-1	TGCGCCAGCAGAACATTGGGACAGGGATCCTACGAGCAGTACTTC	CASRTLGQGSYEQYF
TRBJ2-1	.	.	TRBV29-1	TGCAGCGTTGGGACAGCCCCAAGCTCCTACAATGAGCAGTTCTTC	CSVGTAPSSYNEQFF
TRBJ1-2	TRBD1	.	TRBV7-9	TGTGCCAGCAGCCAAGTCCCGGGACAGGGGCAAGGCAACTATGGCTACACCTTC	CASSQVPGQGQGNYGYTF
TRBJ1-1	.	.	TRBV6-5	TGTGCCAGCAGGGAGAGGTCGTGGACTGAAGCTTTCTTT	CASRERSWTEAFF
TRBJ1-5	.	.	TRBV6-1	TGTGCCACCTTACTGCGGGGGGATCAGCCCCAGCATTTT	CATLLRGDQPQHF
TRBJ2-2	.	.	TRBV6-6	TGTGCCTCTACTGGGCAGGGGAACACCGGGGAGCTGTTTTTT	CASTGQGNTGELFF
TRBJ2-3	TRBD2	.	TRBV27	TGTGCCAGCAGTTCTCAACCGACTAGCGGGGGGGCATTAGATACGCAGTATTTT	CASSSQPTSGGALDTQYF
TRBJ2-7	.	.	TRBV5-1	TGCGCCAGCAGCCGACGGACAAACTACGAGCAGTACTTC	CASSRRTNYEQYF
TRBJ1-3	.	.	TRBV5-1	TGCGCCAGCGGAGGTGGTGGATCTGGAAACACCATATATTTT	CASGGGGSGNTIYF
TRBJ1-1	TRBD1	.	TRBV6-5	TGTGCCAGCAGTTTTTTTGACAGGGCTAAAGCTTTCTTT	CASSFFDRAKAFF
TRBJ2-1	TRBD2	.	TRBV10-3	TGTGCCATCTCTAGCGGGGGCCCTAGCTCCTACAATGAGCAGTTCTTC	CAISSGGPSSYNEQFF
TRBJ1-6	.	.	TRBV12-5	TGTGCTAGTGCTGATGACAGAGATAATTCACCCCTCCACTTT	CASADDRDNSPLHF
TRBJ1-1	TRBD1	.	TRBV7-8	TGTGCCAGCAGCGTCGACAGGGGCCTGACTGAAGCTTTCTTT	CASSVDRGLTEAFF
TRBJ1-1	.	.	TRBV18	TGTGCCAGCTCATCCCGGGTTGACACTGAAGCTTTCTTT	CASSSRVDTEAFF
TRBJ2-3	.	.	TRBV7-3	TGTGCCAGCAGCAACACAGGGATGGATACGCAGTATTTT	CASSNTGMDTQYF
TRBJ2-7	.	.	TRBV29-1	TGCAGCGTTGAAACAGTTCTTCGGCCCTACGAGCAGTACTTC	CSVETVLRPYEQYF
TRBJ1-4	.	.	TRBV18	TGTGCCAGCTCACCCGAATGGCCCGAAAAACTGTTTTTT	CASSPEWPEKLFF
TRBJ2-7	TRBD1	.	TRBV11-2	TGTGCCAGCAGCTTAGGGCAGGGGGACCCCGAGCAGTACTTC	CASSLGQGDPEQYF
TRBJ1-5	.	.	TRBV5-6	TGTGCCAGCAGCTTGGACGGTGGCAGGGATAGCAATCAGCCCCAGCATTTT	CASSLDGGRDSNQPQHF
TRBJ2-5	TRBD2	.	TRBV4-2	TGTGCCAGCAGCCAAGTCTTGACGGGGGGGCGGGAGACCCAGTACTTC	CASSQVLTGGRETQYF
TRBJ2-3	TRBD1	.	TRBV10-3	TGTGCCATCAGTGGATCGGTGGGACAGGGATGGGAAGATACGCAGTATTTT	CAISGSVGQGWEDTQYF
TRBJ1-5	.	.	TRBV25-1	TGTGCCAGCAGTGAATCTGGAGGAGGGCTCGGGCAGCCCCAGCATTTT	CASSESGGGLGQPQHF
TRBJ2-7	TRBD1	.	TRBV5-4	TGTGCCAGCAGCCAACGGACAGGGGGTGACGAGCAGTACTTC	CASSQRTGGDEQYF
TRBJ2-7	TRBD2	few	TRBV4-2	TGTGCCAGCAGCCTGACTAGCGGGGAAGATGCTTCCCACGAGCAGTACTTC	CASSLTSGEDASHEQYF
TRBJ1-1	TRBD1	.	TRBV5-1	TGCGCCAGCAGCTTGGAGGGCACAGGGGTGGGAGCTTTCTTT	CASSLEGTGVGAFF
TRBJ2-5	.	once	TRBV5-1	TGCGCCAGCTCAGATCCCTCAAAAGAGACCCAGTACTTC	CASSDPSKETQYF
TRBJ2-2	.	.	TRBV7-3	TGTGCCAGCCAGGAAACCGGGGAGCTGTTTTTT	CASQETGELFF